This T cell receptor (beta chain) originates from a study of CD8 T cells in Susac syndrome (dated by TCRdb to between 2018 and 2021). The study in broad terms: Repertoire sequencing was used to test whether CD8+ T cell activation and differentiation in Susac syndrome was antigen driven.

CDR1 and CDR2 were assigned from the germline V gene as MDHEN and SYDVKM. V drops 7 bases and J drops 0 bases, leaving 13 bases in between. Taken from cysteine to phenylalanine, the CDR3 has 16 residues. The kept DNA is CDR3 alone, 48 bases in frame from the first base. High-throughput TCR beta sequencing profiled peripheral blood CD8+ and CD4+ T cells from healthy donors, Susac syndrome patients and multiple sclerosis patients. Multiple sclerosis controls were treatment-naive patients with stable or active relapsing-remitting disease fulfilling revised McDonald criteria. Bulk CD8+ and CD4+ T cells were purified by magnetic negative isolation, whereas CD8+ TEMRA cells were enriched by FACS. Blood was collected in EDTA tubes and processed within 24 hours, with PBMCs isolated through density gradient centrifugation. PBMCs destined for TCR sequencing were cryopreserved in liquid nitrogen and later thawed in a 37 °C water bath. A purity of at least 90% was achieved for sorted or isolated CD4+, CD8+ and CD8+ TEMRA cells.

RNA was extracted using the RNeasy kit, and about 0.45 to 1 ug of the RNA was reverse transcribed with random hexamers. The immunoSEQ multiplex PCR assay, which covers 54 Vbeta and 13 Jbeta segments, was used to amplify TCR beta CDR3 regions. To correct PCR amplification bias, a synthetic template baseline was used for both primer optimization and computational correction. Regarding the original processing steps: Reads were annotated to V, D and J genes per IMGT and analyzed with immunoSEQ Analyzer, keeping only productive sequences. Clonality was calculated as one minus the Shannon entropy normalized by log2 of the number of productive unique sequences. For each patient and control, public and private clones were evaluated among the 100 most prevalent clones. Susac-specific clones were defined as absent from healthy and MS cohorts, some 1,000 published viral clones and other ImmuneACCESS disease sequences. In TCRdb, the public reads were trimmed at Q25 with fastp and aligned with MiXCR, with productive beta chains retained. All rows with the same CDR3 protein become a single entry with the most common DNA and genes. These V and J calls originate from TCRdb's pipeline instead of the authors' own analysis. The sample yields 170,000 or so distinct CDR3 sequences; under 95% were counted once. The ten largest clones capture roughly 0.097% of the sample.

Beyond this particular receptor, the publication reports: The number of individuals in the TCR sequencing and HLA analysis was acknowledged as relatively small.

In regard to this clonotype: The antigen it binds to is not known. Base qualities are not recorded, but no much larger clone differs from it by a single base.

This clonotype was sampled from a human donor with multiple sclerosis. The rearrangement combines TRBV28 with TRBJ2-6, with an unclear D gene assignment. The sample consisted of CD4+ T cells from PBMCs. The nucleotide sequence is TGTGCCAGCACCTCGGGCAGTCACTCTGGGGCCAACGTCCTGACTTTC. It specifies CASTSGSHSGANVLTF.